By share of the sample, the clone carrying this TCR beta chain is medium-sized. The CDR3 loop spans 14 amino acids. The germline V gene encodes CDR1 SGHAT and CDR2 FQNNGV. V was cut by 5 bases and J by 5 bases, with 13 bases left in between. These data originate in a study of blood T cell repertoires in COVID-19. Original methodology: Reference gene primer amplification gave nucleated cell count estimates. Assay: immunoSEQ multiplex PCR; the TCRdb copy retains only in-frame clones and omits some. That table gives V, J and clone size, and the DNA gave D and trimming. The sample includes about 25,000 clones, about nine tenths of them seen just once.

The sample taken for sequencing was peripheral blood. This clonotype originated in a man aged 45-60 years with active COVID-19. The V gene is TRBV11-2, the J gene TRBJ1-3; D is unclear. The CDR3 protein is CASSPAFGRNTIYF. The CDR3 DNA reads as TGTGCCAGCAGCCCAGCGTTTGGCCGAAACACCATATATTTT.